This paragraph reports one T cell receptor beta chain. Its antigen is as yet unknown. Via MiXCR, TCRdb re-called the 5' RACE reads, giving one row per CDR3 protein. The table has under 950,000 distinct CDR3 sequences, roughly 20% seen once; the top ten hold about 19%. This specimen belongs to a study of CD8 T cells in ankylosing spondylitis. The study, taken as a whole, reports: Typical of ankylosing spondylitis blood, it appeared, was a TCR beta motif of about eight highly homologous variants. Earlier authors reported some of these motif variants in reactive arthritis synovial fluid and blood. Clones tied to disease were said to be significantly enriched in matched ankylosing spondylitis synovial fluid.

Germline V lookup: CDR1 LGHDT, CDR2 YNNKEL (reference sequence). After removal of 6 bases from V and 5 bases from J, the junction contained 13 bases not matched to a gene. The CDR3 has 17 residues. Sequenced material: blood, either unsorted or a sorted T cell fraction (not recorded which). The V and J genes are TRBV3-1 and TRBJ2-5; 12 bases are a match to TRBD1. The TCR comes from a male donor with ankylosing spondylitis. The CDR3 region has the DNA TGTGCCAGCAGACGTCCCGGGACAGGGGGCGGAGGGGAGACCCAGTACTTC. It codes for CASRRPGTGGGGETQYF.